This entry lists 4 T cell receptor beta chains sequenced from one sample in a study of OX40 agonist ivuxolimab in advanced cancers. Clones were read by immunoSEQ multiplex PCR, and TCRdb kept only the in-frame ones, dropping some. The table lists some 50,000 clones, approximately 90% of them singletons. This sample comprised CD4+ or CD8+ T cells sorted from blood, obtained in a trial of the OX40 agonist ivuxolimab. The receptors were sampled from an adult with an advanced solid tumor such as melanoma, head and neck, liver or kidney cancer.

This chain joins TRBV9 and TRBJ2-6, with TRBD2 as a possible D gene (5 bases). CDR1 and CDR2 (germline): SGDLS, YYNGEE. The CDR3 is made up of 17 amino acids. The V end lost 3 bases, the J end lost 2 bases, and 15 bases lay between the germline ends. The chain's CDR3 is CASSANLEVAGANVLTF. For the CDR3, the DNA is TGTGCCAGCAGCGCAAATTTGGAGGTGGCTGGGGCCAACGTCCTGACTTTC.

The V gene is TRBV5-6, the J gene TRBJ1-6, with a possible D match to TRBD1 (6 bases). V lost 2 bases and J 14 bases, leaving 17 bases between the germline ends. The germline gives CDR1 SGHDT, CDR2 YYEEEE. CDR3 length: 14 residues. The CDR3 here is CASSFWGAGRALHF. Here the CDR3 DNA reads TGTGCCAGCAGCTTCTGGGGGGCCGGGAGGGCCCTCCACTTT. The whole variable domain, filled in from reference TRBV5-6 and TRBJ1-6, reads DAGVTQSPTHLIKTRGQQVTLRCSPKSGHDTVSWYQQALGQGPQFIFQYYEEEERQRGNFPDRFSGHQFPNYSSELNVNALLLGDSALYLCASSFWGAGRALHFGNGTRLTVT.

This clone was recorded once. The V call is TRBV11-3, the J call TRBJ1-5, with 10 bases identical to TRBD1. J was trimmed by 2 bases and V by 3 bases; bases with no gene match: 13. Germline CDR1 reads SGHNT; CDR2 reads YENEEA. The CDR3 is 19 amino acids. CDR3 coding DNA: TGTGCCAGCAGCTTCCACGACAGGGGGCGGTTTGCGGGCAATCAGCCCCAGCATTTT. Translating it yields CASSFHDRGRFAGNQPQHF.

The CDR3 region is CASIPGGNEQFF. The CDR3 DNA reads as TGTGCCAGTATACCGGGGGGAAATGAGCAGTTCTTC. The chain has TRBV2 and TRBJ2-1; 7 bases line up with TRBD2. CDR1 is SNHLY and CDR2 is FYNNEI in the germline V gene. There are 12 residues in the CDR3. The J segment lost 7 bases and the V segment lost 9 bases, leaving 6 bases of the junction unmatched.